This T cell receptor (beta chain) was obtained from a study of T cell responses to AZD1222 COVID-19 vaccine. Study conclusions and caveats: Reports indicate that nearly half of spike-specific TCRs are directed at unmutated variant regions.

The data were produced by immunoSEQ multiplex PCR, yet TCRdb's version contains in-frame clones alone and is incomplete. The sample shows 95,000 to 150,000 clones, 88% of them seen only once. V was cut by 4 bases and J by 11 bases, with 14 bases left in between. The germline V gene has CDR1 KGHSH and CDR2 LQKENI. CDR3 length equals 12 residues. As regards this clone: Its antigen is unknown.

This TCR derives from an adult in good health. The V and J genes are TRBV18 and TRBJ1-1; no firm D call. The sequencing here drew on peripheral blood, taken on day 0 of AZD1222 vaccination. CDR3 sequence: CASSQRPGEAFF. The CDR3, as DNA: TGTGCCAGCTCACAGCGGCCCGGAGAGGCTTTCTTT.